This TCR beta chain originates from a study of CD8+ T cells in alopecia areata. Extracted RNA was reverse transcribed into cDNA, the sequencing template. Clones were read by immunoSEQ multiplex PCR, and TCRdb kept only the in-frame ones, dropping some. The table includes 55,000 to 65,000 clones, about 40% detected once. Germline V lookup: CDR1 SQVTM, CDR2 ANQGSEA. CDR3 size: 16 residues. Trimming stripped 0 bases from V and 0 bases from J, with 9 bases between. This clonotype was obtained from a human donor with alopecia areata. What was sequenced was NKG2D-low CD8+ T cells sorted from blood. The chain couples TRBV29-1 to TRBJ2-6; no definite D call. The CDR3 reads CSVEDRDTSGANVLTF. In nucleotides, the CDR3 is TGCAGCGTTGAAGATCGAGATACCTCTGGGGCCAACGTCCTGACTTTC.